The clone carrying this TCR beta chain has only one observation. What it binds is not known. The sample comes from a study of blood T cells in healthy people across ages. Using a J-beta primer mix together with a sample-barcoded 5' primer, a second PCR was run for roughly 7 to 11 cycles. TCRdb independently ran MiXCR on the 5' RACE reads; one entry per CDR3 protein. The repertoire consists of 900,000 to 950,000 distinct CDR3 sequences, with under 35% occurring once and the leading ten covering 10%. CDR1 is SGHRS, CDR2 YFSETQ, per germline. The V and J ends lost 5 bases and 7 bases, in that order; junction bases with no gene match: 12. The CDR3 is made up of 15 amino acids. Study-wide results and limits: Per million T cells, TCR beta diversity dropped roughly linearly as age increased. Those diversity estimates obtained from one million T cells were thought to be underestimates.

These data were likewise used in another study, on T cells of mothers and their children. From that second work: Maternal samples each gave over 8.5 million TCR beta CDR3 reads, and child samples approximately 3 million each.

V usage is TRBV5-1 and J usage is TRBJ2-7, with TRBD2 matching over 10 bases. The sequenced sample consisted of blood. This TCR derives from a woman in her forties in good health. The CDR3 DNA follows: TGCGCCAGCAGTCTTGGACTAGCGGATCCAAGGGAGCAGTACTTC. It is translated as CASSLGLADPREQYF.